The clone carrying this T cell receptor beta chain was recorded at least ten times. This CDR3 region has 16 residues. V shed 3 bases, J shed 0 bases, and the junction held 5 bases outside the gene matches. CDR1 is MDHEN and CDR2 is SYDVKM in the germline V gene. These data belong to a study of beta chain features in type 1 diabetes. Sequenced material consisted of expressed TCRB transcripts (all of the isolated RNA was reverse transcribed). Sequencing was performed with immunoSEQ multiplex PCR; in TCRdb, only in-frame clones are kept and a portion is missing. Among 200,000 to 250,000 clones listed, approximately 11% were seen once.

Source material: central memory CD4+ T cells from blood. This sequence joins TRBV28 and TRBJ1-3; 7 bases are shared with TRBD1. The receptor was derived from a man in his late teens or twenties in good health. The DNA for the CDR3 is TGTGCCAGCAGTTTCCTGGGACAGAGCTCTGGAAACACCATATATTTT. It specifies CASSFLGQSSGNTIYF. The full variable domain, rest sourced from reference TRBV28 and TRBJ1-3, is DVKVTQSSRYLVKRTGEKVFLECVQDMDHENMFWYRQDPGLGLRLIYFSYDVKMKEKGDIPEGYSVSREKKERFSLILESASTNQTSMYLCASSFLGQSSGNTIYFGEGSWLTVV.